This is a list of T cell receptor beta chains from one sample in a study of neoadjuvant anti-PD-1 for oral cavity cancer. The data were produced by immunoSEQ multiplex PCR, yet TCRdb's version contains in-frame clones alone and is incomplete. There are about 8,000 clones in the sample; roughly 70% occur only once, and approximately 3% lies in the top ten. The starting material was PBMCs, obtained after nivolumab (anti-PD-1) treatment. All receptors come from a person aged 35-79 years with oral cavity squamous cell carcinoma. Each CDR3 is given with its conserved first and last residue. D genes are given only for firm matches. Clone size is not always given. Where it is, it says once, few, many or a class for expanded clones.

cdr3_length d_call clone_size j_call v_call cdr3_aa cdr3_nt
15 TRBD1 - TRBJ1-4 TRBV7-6 CASGETGEIEEKLFF TGTGCCAGTGGGGAAACAGGGGAGATAGAAGAAAAACTGTTTTTT
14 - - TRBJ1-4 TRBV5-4 CASRTGPSNEKLFF TGTGCCAGCAGGACCGGACCTTCTAATGAAAAACTGTTTTTT
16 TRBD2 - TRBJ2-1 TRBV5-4 CASSNALAGGYNEQFF TGTGCCAGCAGCAACGCCCTAGCGGGGGGCTACAATGAGCAGTTCTTC
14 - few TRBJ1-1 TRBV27 CASSLGRLNTEAFF TGTGCCAGCAGTTTAGGAAGGTTAAACACTGAAGCTTTCTTT
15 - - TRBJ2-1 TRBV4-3 CASSQEWVSWDEQFF TGCGCCAGCAGCCAAGAATGGGTGAGTTGGGATGAGCAGTTCTTC
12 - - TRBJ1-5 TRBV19 CASSIRGQPQHF TGTGCCAGTAGTATTCGCGGGCAGCCCCAGCATTTT
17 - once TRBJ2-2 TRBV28 CASSSHPEGGDTGELFF TGTGCCAGCAGTTCCCACCCCGAAGGGGGGGACACCGGGGAGCTGTTTTTT
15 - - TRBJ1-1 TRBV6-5 CASSYSTRGDTEAFF TGTGCCAGCAGTTACTCGACCCGAGGGGACACTGAAGCTTTCTTT
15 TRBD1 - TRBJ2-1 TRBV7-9 CASIWGYDREAEQFF TGTGCCAGCATTTGGGGGTATGACAGGGAAGCTGAGCAGTTCTTC
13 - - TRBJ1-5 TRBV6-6 CASTPVGIQPQHF TGTGCCAGCACCCCGGTAGGAATTCAGCCCCAGCATTTT
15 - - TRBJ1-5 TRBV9 CASSVRGDPDQPQHF TGTGCCAGCAGCGTGAGAGGGGATCCTGATCAGCCCCAGCATTTT
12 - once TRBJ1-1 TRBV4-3 CASSQGRAEAFF TGCGCCAGCAGCCAAGGGAGGGCTGAAGCTTTCTTT
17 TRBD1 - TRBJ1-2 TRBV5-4 CASSLWTGKIPIGGYTF TGTGCCAGCAGCCTTTGGACAGGAAAGATCCCTATAGGTGGCTACACCTTC
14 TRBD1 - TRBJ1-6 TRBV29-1 CSVSSGTGDSPLHF TGCAGCGTTAGCTCTGGGACAGGAGATTCACCCCTCCACTTT
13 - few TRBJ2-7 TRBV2 CASQEGFTYEQYF TGTGCCAGCCAGGAAGGGTTTACCTACGAGCAGTACTTC
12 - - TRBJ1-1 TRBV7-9 CASSSYNSEAFF TGTGCCAGCAGCTCGTACAATTCTGAAGCTTTCTTT
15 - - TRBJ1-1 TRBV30 CAWSVIRRRNTEAFF TGTGCCTGGAGTGTAATAAGGCGGCGGAACACTGAAGCTTTCTTT
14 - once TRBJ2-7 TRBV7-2 CASSPHGGGSEQYF TGTGCCAGCAGCCCCCACGGCGGCGGGTCCGAGCAGTACTTC
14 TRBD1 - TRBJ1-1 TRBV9 CASSPRQGNTEAFF TGTGCCAGCAGCCCACGACAGGGCAACACTGAAGCTTTCTTT
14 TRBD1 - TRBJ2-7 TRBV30 CAWSPSGTGDEQYF TGTGCCTGGAGTCCCTCCGGGACAGGGGATGAGCAGTACTTC
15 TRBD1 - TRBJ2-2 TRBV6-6 CASSLTGDNGGELFF TGTGCCAGCAGCCTGACAGGGGATAATGGAGGGGAGCTGTTTTTT
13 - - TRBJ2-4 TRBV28 CASSNYDPGIQYF TGTGCCAGCAGCAACTACGACCCTGGCATTCAGTACTTC
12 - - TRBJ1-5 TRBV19 CASSWANQPQHF TGTGCCTCCAGCTGGGCCAATCAGCCCCAGCATTTT
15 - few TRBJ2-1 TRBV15 CATSRDVAGVNEQFF TGTGCCACCAGCAGAGATGTGGCAGGGGTGAATGAGCAGTTCTTC
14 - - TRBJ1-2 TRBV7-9 CASSLNPGLGGYTF TGTGCCAGCAGCTTAAATCCCGGCCTGGGCGGCTACACCTTC
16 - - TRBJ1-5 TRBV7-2 CASSLVGELGNQPQHF TGTGCCAGCAGCTTAGTGGGGGAATTGGGCAATCAGCCCCAGCATTTT
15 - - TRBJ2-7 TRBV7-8 CASSFSSGHPYEQYF TGTGCCAGCAGCTTTTCTTCGGGACATCCCTACGAGCAGTACTTC
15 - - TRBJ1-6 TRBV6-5 CASSYQRISISPLHF TGTGCCAGCAGTTATCAGCGGATTTCCATCTCACCCCTCCACTTT
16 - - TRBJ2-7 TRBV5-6 CASSQLRQGGFGEQYF TGTGCCAGCAGCCAGTTGAGACAGGGAGGTTTCGGCGAGCAGTACTTC